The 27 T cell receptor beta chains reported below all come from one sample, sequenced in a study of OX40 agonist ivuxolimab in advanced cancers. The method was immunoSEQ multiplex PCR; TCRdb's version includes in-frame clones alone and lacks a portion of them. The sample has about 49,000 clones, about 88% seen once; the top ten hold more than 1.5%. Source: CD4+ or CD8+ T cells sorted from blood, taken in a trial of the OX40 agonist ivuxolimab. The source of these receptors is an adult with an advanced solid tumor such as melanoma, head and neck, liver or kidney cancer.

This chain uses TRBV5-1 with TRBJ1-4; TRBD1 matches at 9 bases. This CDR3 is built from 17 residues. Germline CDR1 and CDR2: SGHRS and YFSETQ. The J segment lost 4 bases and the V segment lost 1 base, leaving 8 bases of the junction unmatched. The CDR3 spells CASSLYDLTGGNEKLFF. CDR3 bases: TGCGCCAGCAGCTTGTACGACCTGACAGGGGGTAATGAAAAACTGTTTTTT.

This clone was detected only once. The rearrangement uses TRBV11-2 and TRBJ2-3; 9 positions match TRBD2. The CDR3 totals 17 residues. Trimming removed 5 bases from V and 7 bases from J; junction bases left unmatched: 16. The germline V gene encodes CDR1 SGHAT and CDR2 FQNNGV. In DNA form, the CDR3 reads TGTGCCAGCAGCCTAGGGCGTATTGGCGGGAGGGCCCATACGCAGTATTTT. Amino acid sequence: CASSLGRIGGRAHTQYF. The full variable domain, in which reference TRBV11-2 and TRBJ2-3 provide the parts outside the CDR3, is EAGVAQSPRYKIIEKRQSVAFWCNPISGHATLYWYQQILGQGPKLLIQFQNNGVVDDSQLPKDRFSAERLKGVDSTLKIQPAKLEDSAVYLCASSLGRIGGRAHTQYFGPGTRLTVL.

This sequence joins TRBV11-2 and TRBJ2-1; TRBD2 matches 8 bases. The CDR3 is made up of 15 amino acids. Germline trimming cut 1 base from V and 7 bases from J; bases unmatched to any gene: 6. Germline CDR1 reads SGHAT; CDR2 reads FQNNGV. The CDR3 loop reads CASSLVGTSRNEQFF. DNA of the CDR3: TGTGCCAGCAGCTTAGTGGGGACTAGTAGAAATGAGCAGTTCTTC.

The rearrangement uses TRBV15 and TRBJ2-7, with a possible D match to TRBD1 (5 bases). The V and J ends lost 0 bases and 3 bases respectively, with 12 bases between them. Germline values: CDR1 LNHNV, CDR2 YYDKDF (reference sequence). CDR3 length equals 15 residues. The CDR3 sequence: CATSREPDSHYEQYF. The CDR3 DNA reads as TGTGCCACCAGCAGAGAACCAGACAGCCACTACGAGCAGTACTTC.

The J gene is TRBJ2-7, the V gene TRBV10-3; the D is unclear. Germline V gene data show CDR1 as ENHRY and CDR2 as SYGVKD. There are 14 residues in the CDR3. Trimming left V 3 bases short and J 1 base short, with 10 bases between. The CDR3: CAISDIEVSYEQYF. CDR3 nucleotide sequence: TGTGCCATCAGTGATATAGAGGTTTCCTACGAGCAGTACTTC.

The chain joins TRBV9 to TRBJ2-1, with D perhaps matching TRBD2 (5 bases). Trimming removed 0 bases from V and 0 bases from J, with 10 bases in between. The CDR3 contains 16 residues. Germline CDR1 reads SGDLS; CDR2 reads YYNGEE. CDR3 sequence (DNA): TGTGCCAGCAGCGTAGGTCCTGACTACTCCTACAATGAGCAGTTCTTC. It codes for CASSVGPDYSYNEQFF. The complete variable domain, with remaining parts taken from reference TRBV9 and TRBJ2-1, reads DSGVTQTPKHLITATGQRVTLRCSPRSGDLSVYWYQQSLDQGLQFLIQYYNGEERAKGNILERFSAQQFPDLHSELNLSSLELGDSALYFCASSVGPDYSYNEQFFGPGTRLTVL.

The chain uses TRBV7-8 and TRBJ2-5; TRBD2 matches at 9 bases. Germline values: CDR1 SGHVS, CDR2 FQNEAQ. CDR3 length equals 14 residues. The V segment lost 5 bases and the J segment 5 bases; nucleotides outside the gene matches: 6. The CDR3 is CASSQRRGGETQYF. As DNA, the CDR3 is TGTGCCAGCAGCCAGCGGCGGGGGGGGGAGACCCAGTACTTC.

The CDR3 sequence is CASLKSGGSTDTQYF. DNA of the CDR3: TGTGCCAGCTTAAAGTCGGGGGGTAGCACAGATACGCAGTATTTT. J is TRBJ2-3 and V is TRBV10-3; TRBD2 aligns across 7 bases. In germline, CDR1 is ENHRY, CDR2 SYGVKD. After removal of 10 bases from V and 0 bases from J, the junction contained 10 bases not matched to a gene. The CDR3 sequence is 15 residues long.

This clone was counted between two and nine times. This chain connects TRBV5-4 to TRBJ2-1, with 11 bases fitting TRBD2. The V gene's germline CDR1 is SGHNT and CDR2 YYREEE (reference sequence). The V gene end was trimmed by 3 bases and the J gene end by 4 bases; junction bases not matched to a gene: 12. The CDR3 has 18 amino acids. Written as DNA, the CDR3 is TGTGCCAGCAGCTCCTACTTAGCGGGAGGGCGTCAGTACAATGAGCAGTTCTTC. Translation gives CASSSYLAGGRQYNEQFF.

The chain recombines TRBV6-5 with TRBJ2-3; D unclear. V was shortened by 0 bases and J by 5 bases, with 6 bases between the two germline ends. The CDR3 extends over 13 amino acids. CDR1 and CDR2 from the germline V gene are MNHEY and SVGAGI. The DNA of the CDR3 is TGTGCCAGCAGTTACTCGAAGCTAGATACGCAGTATTTT. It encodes CASSYSKLDTQYF.

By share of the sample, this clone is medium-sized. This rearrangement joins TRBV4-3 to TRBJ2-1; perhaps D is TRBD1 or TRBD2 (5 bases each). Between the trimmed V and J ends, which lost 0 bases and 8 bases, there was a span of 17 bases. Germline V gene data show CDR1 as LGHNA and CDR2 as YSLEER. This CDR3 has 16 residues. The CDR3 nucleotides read TGCGCCAGCAGCCAAGAGGTCAGCTCAAAGGGACATGAGCAGTTCTTC. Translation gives CASSQEVSSKGHEQFF.

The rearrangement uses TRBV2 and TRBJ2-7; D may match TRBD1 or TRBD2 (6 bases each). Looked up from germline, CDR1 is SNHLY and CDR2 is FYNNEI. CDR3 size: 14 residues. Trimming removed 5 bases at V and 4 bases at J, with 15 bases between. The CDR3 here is CASSPRRGAYEQYF. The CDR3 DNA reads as TGTGCCAGCAGTCCCCGGAGGGGGGCTTACGAGCAGTACTTC.

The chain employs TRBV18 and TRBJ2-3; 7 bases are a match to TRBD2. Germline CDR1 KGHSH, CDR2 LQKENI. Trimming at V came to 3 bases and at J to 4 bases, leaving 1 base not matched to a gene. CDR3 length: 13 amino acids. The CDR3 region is CASSPRGADTQYF. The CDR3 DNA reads TGTGCCAGCTCACCCCGGGGGGCAGATACGCAGTATTTT. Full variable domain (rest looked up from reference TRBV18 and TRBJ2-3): NAGVMQNPRHLVRRRGQEARLRCSPMKGHSHVYWYRQLPEEGLKFMVYLQKENIIDESGMPKERFSAEFPKEGPSILRIQQVVRGDSAAYFCASSPRGADTQYFGPGTRLTVL.

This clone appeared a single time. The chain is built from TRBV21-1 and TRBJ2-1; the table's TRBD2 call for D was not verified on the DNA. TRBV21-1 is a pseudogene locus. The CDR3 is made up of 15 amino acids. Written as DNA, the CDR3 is TGTGCCAGCAGCTCCTTCGAGCGGGAGCCGAATGAGCAGTTCTTC. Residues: CASSSFEREPNEQFF.

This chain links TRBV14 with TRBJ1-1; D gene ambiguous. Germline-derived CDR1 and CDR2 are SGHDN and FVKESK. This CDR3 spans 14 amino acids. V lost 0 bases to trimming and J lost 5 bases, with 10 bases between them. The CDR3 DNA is TGTGCCAGCAGCCAAGATCTTAGGTCAACTGAAGCTTTCTTT. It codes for CASSQDLRSTEAFF.

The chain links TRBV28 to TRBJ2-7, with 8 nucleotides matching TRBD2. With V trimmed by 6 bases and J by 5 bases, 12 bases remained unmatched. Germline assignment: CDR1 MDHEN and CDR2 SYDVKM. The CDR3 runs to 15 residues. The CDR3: CASRSGAGVFNEQYF. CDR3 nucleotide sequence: TGTGCCAGCAGGTCTGGAGCGGGAGTATTCAACGAGCAGTACTTC.

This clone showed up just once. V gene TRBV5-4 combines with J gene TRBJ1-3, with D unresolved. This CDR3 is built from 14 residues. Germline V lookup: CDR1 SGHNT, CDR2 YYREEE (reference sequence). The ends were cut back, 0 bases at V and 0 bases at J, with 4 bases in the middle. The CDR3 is CASSLEYSGNTIYF. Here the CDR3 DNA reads TGTGCCAGCAGCTTGGAGTACTCTGGAAACACCATATATTTT.

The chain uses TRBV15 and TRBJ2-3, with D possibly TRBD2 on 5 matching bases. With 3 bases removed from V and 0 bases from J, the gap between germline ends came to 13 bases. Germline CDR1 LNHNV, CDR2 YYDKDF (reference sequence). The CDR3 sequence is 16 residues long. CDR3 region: CATSRVDFLSTDTQYF. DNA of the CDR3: TGTGCCACCAGCAGGGTGGACTTTTTGAGCACAGATACGCAGTATTTT. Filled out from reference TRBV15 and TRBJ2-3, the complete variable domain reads DAMVIQNPRYQVTQFGKPVTLSCSQTLNHNVMYWYQQKSSQAPKLLFHYYDKDFNNEADTPDNFQSRRPNTSFCFLDIRSPGLGDTAMYLCATSRVDFLSTDTQYFGPGTRLTVL.

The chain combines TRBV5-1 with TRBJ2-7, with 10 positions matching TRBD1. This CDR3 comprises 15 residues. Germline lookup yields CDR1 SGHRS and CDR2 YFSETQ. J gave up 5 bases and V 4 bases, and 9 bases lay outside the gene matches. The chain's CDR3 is CASSEPPGQGNEQYF. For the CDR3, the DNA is TGCGCCAGCAGCGAACCGCCGGGACAGGGGAACGAGCAGTACTTC.

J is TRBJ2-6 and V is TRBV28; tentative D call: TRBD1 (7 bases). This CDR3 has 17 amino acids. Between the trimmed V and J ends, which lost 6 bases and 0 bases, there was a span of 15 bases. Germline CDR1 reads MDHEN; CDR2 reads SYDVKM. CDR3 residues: CASRPQGGPSGANVLTF. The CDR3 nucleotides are TGTGCCAGCAGACCCCAGGGGGGCCCCTCTGGGGCCAACGTCCTGACTTTC.

The CDR3 loop reads CSVEGGWGDTQYF. The CDR3 bases are TGCAGCGTTGAAGGAGGGTGGGGAGATACGCAGTATTTT. The chain is built from TRBV29-1 and TRBJ2-3; tentative D call: TRBD2 (5 bases). Looked up from germline, CDR1 is SQVTM and CDR2 is ANQGSEA. The CDR3 totals 13 residues. Trimming pared 1 base from V and 5 bases from J, leaving 10 bases between.

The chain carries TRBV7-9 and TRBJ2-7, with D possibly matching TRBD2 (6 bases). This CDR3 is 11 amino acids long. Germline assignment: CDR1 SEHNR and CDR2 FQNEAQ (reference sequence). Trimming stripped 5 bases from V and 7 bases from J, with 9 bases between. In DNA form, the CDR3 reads TGTGCCAGCAGCCTCCGGGGGGAGCAGTACTTC. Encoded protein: CASSLRGEQYF.

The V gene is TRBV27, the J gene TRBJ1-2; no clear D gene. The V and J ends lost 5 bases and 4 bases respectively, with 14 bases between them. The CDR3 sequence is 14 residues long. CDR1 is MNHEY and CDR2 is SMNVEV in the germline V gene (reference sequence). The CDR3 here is CASSVAGNGYGYTF. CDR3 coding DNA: TGTGCCAGCAGTGTGGCTGGGAACGGCTATGGCTACACCTTC.

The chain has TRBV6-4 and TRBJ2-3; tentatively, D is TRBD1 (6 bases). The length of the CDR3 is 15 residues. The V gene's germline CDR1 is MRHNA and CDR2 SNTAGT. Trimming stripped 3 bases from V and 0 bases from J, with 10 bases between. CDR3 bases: TGTGCCAGCAGTGAGGGGGACACTAGCACAGATACGCAGTATTTT. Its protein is CASSEGDTSTDTQYF.

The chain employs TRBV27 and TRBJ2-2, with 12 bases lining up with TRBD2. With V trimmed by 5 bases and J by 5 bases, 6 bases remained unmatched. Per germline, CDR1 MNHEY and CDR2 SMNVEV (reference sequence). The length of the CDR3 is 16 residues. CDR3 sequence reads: CASSLAGGSRTGELFF. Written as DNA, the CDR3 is TGTGCCAGCAGTCTAGCGGGAGGGTCGAGGACCGGGGAGCTGTTTTTT.

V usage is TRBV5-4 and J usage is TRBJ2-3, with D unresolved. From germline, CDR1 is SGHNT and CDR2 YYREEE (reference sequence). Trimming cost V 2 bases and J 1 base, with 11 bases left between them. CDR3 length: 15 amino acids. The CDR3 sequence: CASSFPLGGTDTQYF. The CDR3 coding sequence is TGTGCCAGCAGCTTCCCACTGGGTGGCACAGATACGCAGTATTTT.

The DNA of the CDR3 is TGCAGCGTTGATGTGGGAACGGTGAACACTGAAGCTTTCTTT. It codes for CSVDVGTVNTEAFF. V gene TRBV29-1 combines with J gene TRBJ1-1; no definite D call. CDR1 and CDR2 from the germline V gene are SQVTM and ANQGSEA. This CDR3 has 14 residues. V lost 3 bases, J lost 0 bases, and 11 bases lay in between.